One and the same sample provided the 25 T cell receptor beta chains below, sequenced in a study of regulatory T cells in long-lasting Graves disease. HTBI primers from iRepertoire and Arm-PCR of CDR3 regions yielded the TCR beta libraries. TCRdb passed the multiplex PCR reads through MiXCR, listing each CDR3 protein once. Counted here are 350,000 to 550,000 distinct CDR3 sequences, around 15% occurring once; the ten biggest clones make up about a sixth. Described time point: newly diagnosed GD, antithyroid drugs for less than 3 months. Researchers made the TCR library from RNA that was extracted from PBMCs. This sample was shared with a second study, whose subject was T cells in Graves' hyperthyroidism and ophthalmopathy.

Sequencing used peripheral blood mononuclear cells (PBMCs), obtained at new diagnosis, from a patient treated with antithyroid drugs. The receptors here all came from a woman between 50 and 59 years old with Graves disease.

This clonotype occurred many times. The rearrangement links TRBV30 to TRBJ1-6, with D unresolved. From germline, CDR1 is GTSNPN and CDR2 SVGIG (reference sequence). V lost 4 bases, J lost 1 base, and 8 bases lay in between. The CDR3 totals 14 residues. The CDR3 loop reads CAWTEWSYNSPLHF. CDR3 bases: TGTGCCTGGACCGAGTGGTCCTATAATTCACCCCTCCACTTT.

The sample holds a few counts of this clonotype. V gene TRBV5-1 combines with J gene TRBJ2-4; D not certain. Germline V lookup: CDR1 SGHRS, CDR2 YFSETQ. V lost 0 bases, J lost 5 bases, and 9 bases lay in between. The CDR3 is made up of 14 amino acids. CDR3: CASSLVENQNIQYF. The CDR3 coding sequence is TGCGCCAGCAGCTTGGTAGAGAATCAAAACATTCAGTACTTC.

This clonotype showed up just a few times. The rearrangement joins TRBV4-1 to TRBJ1-5, with D tentatively TRBD1 (6 bases). Per germline, CDR1 MGHRA and CDR2 YSYEKL. CDR3 length: 17 residues. Deletions cut 0 bases from V and 6 bases from J, with 18 bases between. The CDR3 sequence: CASSQDLYRVYPQPQHF. In DNA form, the CDR3 reads TGCGCCAGCAGCCAAGATCTATACAGGGTTTATCCTCAGCCCCAGCATTTT.

This chain joins TRBV7-2 and TRBJ2-5; no clear D. V was pared by 11 bases and J by 6 bases, with 22 bases between. The CDR3 is 14 amino acids. Germline CDR1 is SGHTA and CDR2 is FQGNSA. The CDR3, as DNA: TGTGCCGGCGAATGGATAATTGGTGGGAAGACCCAGTACTTC. Translation gives CAGEWIIGGKTQYF.

This clonotype was observed many times. The chain carries TRBV28 and TRBJ2-7, with 11 bases fitting TRBD1. J gave up 6 bases and V 5 bases, and 9 bases lay outside the gene matches. Germline values: CDR1 MDHEN, CDR2 SYDVKM. The CDR3 has 15 residues. This CDR3 is CASSPPGQGVSEQYF. CDR3 sequence (DNA): TGTGCCAGCAGTCCCCCGGGACAGGGGGTATCCGAGCAGTACTTC.

This clonotype was recorded at least ten times. The rearrangement joins TRBV2 to TRBJ2-3; D is undetermined. The CDR3 has 14 amino acids. Germline CDR1 reads SNHLY; CDR2 reads FYNNEI. Trimming cost V 6 bases and J 0 bases, with 10 bases left between them. CDR3: CASRTASSTDTQYF. Written as DNA, the CDR3 is TGTGCCAGCAGAACAGCGAGTAGCACAGATACGCAGTATTTT.

This clonotype came up many times. V usage is TRBV6-4 and J usage is TRBJ1-2; D is undetermined. There are 14 residues in the CDR3. Trimming took 6 bases from V and 4 from J, leaving 15 bases between them. Looked up from germline, CDR1 is MRHNA and CDR2 is SNTAGT. In DNA form, the CDR3 reads TGTGCCAGCAGCCCAATCCATCGCGGCTATGGCTACACCTTC. Translated: CASSPIHRGYGYTF.

This clonotype has ten or more counts. V is TRBV2 and J is TRBJ1-3, with D hard to call. Looked up from germline, CDR1 is SNHLY and CDR2 is FYNNEI. This CDR3 contains 13 residues. The ends were cut back, 10 bases at V and 0 bases at J, with 10 bases in the middle. The CDR3 is CAKYATSGNTIYF. CDR3 bases: TGTGCCAAATATGCAACCTCTGGAAACACCATATATTTT.

In regard to this clonotype: One junction end does not reproduce the germline sequence, and a read error may be involved. DNA for the CDR3: TGTGCCAGCAGATCAACGGGAGACGAGCGGTACTTC. Protein product: CASRSTGDERYF. V and J are TRBV12-3 or TRBV12-4 and TRBJ2-7, with D possibly matching TRBD2 (6 bases). The CDR3 sequence is 12 residues long.

The J gene is TRBJ1-5, the V gene TRBV19; D is unresolved. The CDR3 contains 18 residues. Germline V CDR1 and CDR2: LNHDA, SQIVND (reference sequence). Trimming took off 4 bases at V and 6 bases at J, with 25 bases between the two ends. The CDR3 here is CASSTPLATSPRGQPQHF. The CDR3 nucleotides read TGTGCCAGTAGTACCCCCCTTGCGACGAGCCCCCGCGGTCAGCCCCAGCATTTT.

This clonotype was seen many times. The chain is built from TRBV20-1 and TRBJ1-1, with D unclear. Per germline, CDR1 DFQATT and CDR2 SNEGSKA (reference sequence). The CDR3 is 12 amino acids. Trimming cost V 6 bases and J 6 bases, with 14 bases left between them. The CDR3 coding sequence is TGCAGTGCAAAAAGATGGGAATCTGAAGCTTTCTTT. The encoded protein is CSAKRWESEAFF.

This clonotype was observed many times. The chain joins TRBV12-5 to TRBJ1-5; TRBD1 matches 7 bases. This CDR3 region has 14 residues. V lost 7 bases to trimming and J lost 1 base; unmatched junction nucleotides: 4. Germline lookup yields CDR1 LGHNT and CDR2 FRNRAP. Here the CDR3 DNA reads TGTGCTAGTGCCCCAGGGGGGAGCAATCAGCCCCAGCATTTT. This gives the protein CASAPGGSNQPQHF. Supplemented by reference TRBV12-5 and TRBJ1-5, the full variable domain reads DARVTQTPRHKVTEMGQEVTMRCQPILGHNTVFWYRQTMMQGLELLAYFRNRAPLDDSGMPKDRFSAEMPDATLATLKIQPSEPRDSAVYFCASAPGGSNQPQHFGDGTRLSIL.

This clonotype was observed many times. This chain joins TRBV6-2 or TRBV6-3 and TRBJ1-5; 9 nucleotides align to TRBD1. CDR1 is MNHEY and CDR2 is SVGEGT in the germline V gene. The CDR3 spans 15 residues. J lost 5 bases, V lost 5 bases, and 7 bases had no gene match. The CDR3 nucleotides are TGTGCCAGCAGTGAATTAGGGACAGGGCATCAGCCCCAGCATTTT. Translated, it gives CASSELGTGHQPQHF.

As to this clonotype: This may be a read error: a much more frequent sequence differs by one nucleotide. The chain employs TRBV18 and TRBJ1-2; the D gene is possibly TRBD1 (5 bases). CDR3 length equals 14 residues. Germline CDR1 and CDR2: KGHSH and LQKENI. The V end lost 0 bases, the J end lost 8 bases, and 13 bases lay between the germline ends. The CDR3 region has the DNA TGTGCCAGCTCACCACCTTCCAAGGACACCGGCTACACCTTC. It translates to CASSPPSKDTGYTF.

J is TRBJ2-3 and V is TRBV18; a weak D match, TRBD1 (6 bases). Germline lookup yields CDR1 KGHSH and CDR2 LQKENI. V lost 3 bases, J lost 4 bases, and 14 bases lay in between. The CDR3 spans 15 residues. CDR3: CASSPRTGSPDTQYF. CDR3 coding DNA: TGTGCCAGCTCACCCCGCACAGGGTCGCCAGATACGCAGTATTTT.

This clonotype was detected many times. V gene TRBV7-9 combines with J gene TRBJ1-1, with 7 positions matching TRBD1. CDR1 is SEHNR and CDR2 is FQNEAQ in the germline V gene (reference sequence). This CDR3 contains 15 residues. The trim removed 5 bases at V and 3 bases at J, leaving 9 bases unmatched. The chain's CDR3 is CASSPLQGEDTEAFF. CDR3 bases: TGTGCCAGCAGCCCCCTCCAGGGGGAAGACACTGAAGCTTTCTTT.

Details on this clonotype: At one end, the junction sequence differs from germline, possibly due to a read error. The chain couples TRBV30 to TRBJ2-7; the D is unclear. The CDR3 consists of 14 residues. Germline CDR1 and CDR2: GTSNPN and SVGIG (reference sequence). This chain's CDR3 is CAWSVQRASYEQCF. The CDR3, as DNA: TGTGCCTGGAGTGTACAGCGCGCCTCCTACGAGCAGTGCTTC. The complete variable domain, with remaining parts taken from reference TRBV30 and TRBJ2-7, reads SQTIHQWPATLVQPVGSPLSLECTVEGTSNPNLYWYRQAAGRGLQLLFYSVGIGQISSEVPQNLSASRPQDRQFILSSKKLLLSDSGFYLCAWSVQRASYEQCFGPGTRLTVT.

This clonotype was seen many times. This chain connects TRBV5-6 to TRBJ1-1; D is undetermined. This CDR3 comprises 14 residues. Trimming left V 2 bases short and J 4 bases short, with 12 bases between. The V gene's germline CDR1 is SGHDT and CDR2 YYEEEE. The CDR3 nucleotides are TGTGCCAGCAGCTTAGGAGGGTTGGGCACTGAAGCTTTCTTT. This gives the protein CASSLGGLGTEAFF.

Ten or more counts support this clonotype. J is TRBJ2-7 and V is TRBV12-3 or TRBV12-4, with D perhaps TRBD1 (7 bases). This CDR3 has 13 residues. V dropped 3 bases and J dropped 3 bases, with 9 bases sitting between them. The CDR3 region is CASSLRDSYEQYF. DNA for the CDR3: TGTGCCAGCAGTTTGCGGGACAGCTACGAGCAGTACTTC.

In this sample, this clonotype turned up a few times. Since a much larger clone is just one base distant, this may be a read error. The chain carries TRBV7-2 and TRBJ2-1, with 10 nucleotides matching TRBD1. Germline lookup yields CDR1 SGHTA and CDR2 FQGNSA. The CDR3 loop spans 16 amino acids. The CDR3 loop reads CANSVTGTGVWNEQFF. CDR3 DNA: TGTGCCAACAGCGTTACCGGGACAGGGGTGTGGAATGAGCAGTTCTTC.

The genes are TRBV25-1 and TRBJ2-7, with 8 bases lining up with TRBD2. This CDR3 region has 15 residues. With 3 bases clipped from V and 4 bases from J, the junction kept 8 bases outside the gene matches. Germline CDR1 is MGHDK and CDR2 is SYGVNS. The CDR3 loop reads CASSDQPSGRYEQYF. DNA of the CDR3: TGTGCCAGCAGTGATCAACCTAGCGGGCGGTACGAGCAGTACTTC.

This clonotype was detected many times. The chain has TRBV24-1 and TRBJ2-3, with a weak D call TRBD2 (6 bases). CDR1 and CDR2 from the germline V gene are KGHDR and SFDVKD. V dropped 0 bases and J dropped 4 bases, with 7 bases sitting between them. This CDR3 is built from 14 residues. CDR3 amino acids: CATSDLGGSDTQYF. The CDR3 DNA reads as TGTGCCACCAGTGATTTGGGAGGGTCAGATACGCAGTATTTT.

This clonotype was found a few times. The V and J genes are TRBV20-1 and TRBJ1-3, with D unclear. The CDR3 spans 13 residues. Trimming took off 5 bases at V and 0 bases at J, with 8 bases between the two ends. The germline V gene has CDR1 DFQATT and CDR2 SNEGSKA (reference sequence). CDR3 DNA sequence: TGCAGTGCTCTCATTTACTCTGGAAACACCATATATTTT. Amino acids: CSALIYSGNTIYF.

Many counts were recorded for this clonotype. The genes are TRBV9 and TRBJ2-5; 8 nucleotides agree with TRBD2. Germline CDR1 is SGDLS and CDR2 is YYNGEE. This CDR3 comprises 15 residues. V lost 0 bases and J lost 2; bases outside the gene matches: 3. CDR3 amino acids: CASSVALAAQETQYF. In nucleotides, the CDR3 is TGTGCCAGCAGCGTAGCACTAGCGGCACAAGAGACCCAGTACTTC.

The rearrangement links TRBV4-2 to TRBJ2-5, with TRBD2 matching over 15 bases. Germline V gives CDR1 LGHNA, CDR2 YNFKEQ. This CDR3 is 18 amino acids long. The V and J ends lost 0 bases and 4 bases, in that order; junction bases with no gene match: 6. The CDR3 here is CASSQDSMGLAGGETQYF. The CDR3 DNA is TGTGCCAGCAGCCAAGATTCCATGGGACTAGCGGGAGGAGAGACCCAGTACTTC.